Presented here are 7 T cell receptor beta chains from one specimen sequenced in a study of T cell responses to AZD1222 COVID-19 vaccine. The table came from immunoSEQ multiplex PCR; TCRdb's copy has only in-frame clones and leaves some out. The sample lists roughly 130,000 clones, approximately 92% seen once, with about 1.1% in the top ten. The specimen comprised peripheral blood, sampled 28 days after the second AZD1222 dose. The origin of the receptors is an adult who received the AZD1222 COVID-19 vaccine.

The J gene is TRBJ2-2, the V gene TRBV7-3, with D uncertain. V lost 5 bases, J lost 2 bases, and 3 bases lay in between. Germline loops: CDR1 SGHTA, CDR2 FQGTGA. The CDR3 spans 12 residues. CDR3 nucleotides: TGTGCCAGCAGCGCTAACACCGGGGAGCTGTTTTTT. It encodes CASSANTGELFF.

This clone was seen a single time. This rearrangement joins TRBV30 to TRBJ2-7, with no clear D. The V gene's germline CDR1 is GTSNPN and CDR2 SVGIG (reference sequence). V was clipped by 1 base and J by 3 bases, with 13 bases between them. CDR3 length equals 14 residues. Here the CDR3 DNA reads TGTGCCTGGAGTGGGACGCAGACATACTACGAGCAGTACTTC. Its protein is CAWSGTQTYYEQYF.

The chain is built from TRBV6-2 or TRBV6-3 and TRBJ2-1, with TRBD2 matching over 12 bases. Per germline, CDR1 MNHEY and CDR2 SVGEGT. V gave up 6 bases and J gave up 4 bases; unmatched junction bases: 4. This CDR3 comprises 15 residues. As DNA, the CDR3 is TGTGCCAGCAGCCTAGCGGGGGGGGTTTACAATGAGCAGTTCTTC. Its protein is CASSLAGGVYNEQFF.

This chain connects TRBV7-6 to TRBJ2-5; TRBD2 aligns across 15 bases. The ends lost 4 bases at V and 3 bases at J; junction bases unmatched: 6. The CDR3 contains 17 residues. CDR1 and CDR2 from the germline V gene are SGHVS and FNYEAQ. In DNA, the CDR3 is TGTGCCAGCAGCTCCGGGACTAGCGGGGGGCCCAAAGAGACCCAGTACTTC. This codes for CASSSGTSGGPKETQYF.

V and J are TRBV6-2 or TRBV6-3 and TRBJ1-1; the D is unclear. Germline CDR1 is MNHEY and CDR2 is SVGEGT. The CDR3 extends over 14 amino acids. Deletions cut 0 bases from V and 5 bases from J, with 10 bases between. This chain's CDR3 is CASSYSSIRTEAFF. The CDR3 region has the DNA TGTGCCAGCAGTTACTCGAGTATTAGGACTGAAGCTTTCTTT.

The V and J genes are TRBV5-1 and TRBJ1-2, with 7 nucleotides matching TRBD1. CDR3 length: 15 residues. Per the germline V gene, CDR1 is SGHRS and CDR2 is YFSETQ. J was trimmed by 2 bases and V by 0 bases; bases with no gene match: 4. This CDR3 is CASSLVPTGNYGYTF. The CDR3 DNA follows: TGCGCCAGCAGCTTGGTTCCGACAGGGAACTATGGCTACACCTTC.

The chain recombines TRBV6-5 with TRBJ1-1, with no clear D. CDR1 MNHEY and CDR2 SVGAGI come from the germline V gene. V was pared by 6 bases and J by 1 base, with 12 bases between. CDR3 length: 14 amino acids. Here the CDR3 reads CASSPATKNTEAFF. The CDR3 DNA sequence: TGTGCCAGCAGCCCGGCGACCAAGAACACTGAAGCTTTCTTT.